The 12 T cell receptor beta chains below all came from one sample that was sequenced in a study of cytomegalovirus exposure and HLA in healthy donors. PCR used 60 Vbeta primers and 13 Jbeta primers. The repertoire was sequenced with immunoSEQ multiplex PCR; TCRdb's copy has only in-frame clones and lacks some. In total, the table holds about 140,000 clones. Sequences were obtained from PBMCs. The receptor set was obtained from a male donor in good health and CMV-seronegative.

The rearrangement joins TRBV27 to TRBJ2-7; D uncertain. This CDR3 is 13 amino acids long. V lost 7 bases, J lost 1 base, and 11 bases lay in between. The germline V gene encodes CDR1 MNHEY and CDR2 SMNVEV (reference sequence). In nucleotides, the CDR3 is TGTGCCAGCAAAGGCTCACTATCCTACGAGCAGTACTTC. Encoded protein: CASKGSLSYEQYF.

V is TRBV28 and J is TRBJ2-5, with TRBD2 matching over 14 bases. This CDR3 spans 15 amino acids. The germline gives CDR1 MDHEN, CDR2 SYDVKM. Unmatched junction bases numbered 5, after V lost 5 bases and J lost 6 bases. The CDR3 DNA sequence: TGTGCCAGCAGTCGGACTAGCGGGGGGTTAAAGACCCAGTACTTC. Translation: CASSRTSGGLKTQYF. Variable domain in full (rest from reference TRBV28 and TRBJ2-5): DVKVTQSSRYLVKRTGEKVFLECVQDMDHENMFWYRQDPGLGLRLIYFSYDVKMKEKGDIPEGYSVSREKKERFSLILESASTNQTSMYLCASSRTSGGLKTQYFGPGTRLLVL.

The chain carries TRBV30 and TRBJ2-1; a weak D match, TRBD1 (5 bases). CDR3 length equals 13 residues. Germline lookup yields CDR1 GTSNPN and CDR2 SVGIG (reference sequence). For the CDR3, the DNA is TGTGGACAGACAGCGAGCTCCTACAATGAGCAGTTCTTC. Translating gives CGQTASSYNEQFF.

The rearrangement joins TRBV20-1 to TRBJ1-2; weak D call: TRBD1 (5 bases). The V end was cut by 5 bases, the J end by 7 bases, with 11 bases between. In germline, CDR1 is DFQATT, CDR2 SNEGSKA (reference sequence). There are 11 residues in the CDR3. The CDR3, as DNA: TGCAGTGCTTTGGGGGGAGGTGGCTACACCTTC. This gives the protein CSALGGGGYTF.

J is TRBJ1-1 and V is TRBV7-9, with D perhaps TRBD1 (5 bases). V lost 2 bases, J lost 6 bases, and 10 bases lay in between. The length of the CDR3 is 13 residues. Germline CDR1 reads SEHNR; CDR2 reads FQNEAQ (reference sequence). Here the CDR3 reads CASSLREGAEAFF. The CDR3 nucleotides are TGTGCCAGCAGCTTACGCGAAGGGGCTGAAGCTTTCTTT.

The chain is built from TRBV7-3 and TRBJ1-1; possibly TRBD1 for D (5 bases). Germline V CDR1 and CDR2: SGHTA, FQGTGA. Trimming stripped 1 base from V and 8 bases from J, with 11 bases between. This CDR3 is built from 13 residues. The CDR3 reads CASSLKGASEAFF. CDR3 sequence (DNA): TGTGCCAGCAGCTTAAAAGGGGCGTCGGAAGCTTTCTTT. The full variable domain, rest sourced from reference TRBV7-3 and TRBJ1-1, is GAGVSQTPSNKVTEKGKYVELRCDPISGHTALYWYRQSLGQGPEFLIYFQGTGAADDSGLPNDRFFAVRPEGSVSTLKIQRTERGDSAVYLCASSLKGASEAFFGQGTRLTVV.

The V gene is TRBV19, the J gene TRBJ1-5; D is ambiguous. The CDR3 contains 15 residues. Germline V CDR1 and CDR2: LNHDA, SQIVND (reference sequence). V lost 3 bases, J lost 0 bases, and 9 bases lay in between. CDR3 in DNA: TGTGCCAGTAGTATTCAGGATTCTAGCAATCAGCCCCAGCATTTT. Its translation is CASSIQDSSNQPQHF.

The gene calls are TRBV27 and TRBJ2-4; tentative D call: TRBD1 (7 bases). Trimming cost V 7 bases and J 1 base, with 11 bases left between them. Germline V CDR1 and CDR2: MNHEY, SMNVEV (reference sequence). This CDR3 has 14 amino acids. The CDR3 protein is CASIPGGAKNIQYF. The CDR3 DNA reads as TGTGCCAGCATACCAGGGGGGGCCAAAAACATTCAGTACTTC.

This chain joins TRBV18 and TRBJ1-4, with a tentative D call TRBD1 (5 bases). Germline V lookup: CDR1 KGHSH, CDR2 LQKENI. V lost 4 bases and J lost 0, with 9 bases in between. This CDR3 region has 15 residues. CDR3 DNA sequence: TGTGCCAGCTCACTACAGGTGGCAACTAATGAAAAACTGTTTTTT. Translating gives CASSLQVATNEKLFF.

The V gene is TRBV15, the J gene TRBJ2-7; D may be TRBD1 (5 bases). V was pared by 1 base and J by 1 base, with 14 bases between. CDR1 is LNHNV, CDR2 YYDKDF, per germline (reference sequence). CDR3 length equals 16 residues. The CDR3 loop is CATSRGRDSRSYEQYF. DNA for the CDR3: TGTGCCACCAGCAGAGGGAGAGACAGTCGGTCCTACGAGCAGTACTTC.

V is TRBV30 and J is TRBJ2-7, with TRBD2 as a possible D gene (6 bases). Germline V gene lookup returns CDR1 GTSNPN and CDR2 SVGIG (reference sequence). The CDR3 has 14 amino acids. V dropped 1 base and J dropped 3 bases, with 13 bases sitting between them. CDR3 bases: TGTGCCTGGAGTGCATCGCGGACTAACTACGAGCAGTACTTC. Translating gives CAWSASRTNYEQYF.

The rearrangement links TRBV18 to TRBJ2-3; 8 bases map to TRBD2. Germline assignment: CDR1 KGHSH and CDR2 LQKENI. The length of the CDR3 is 17 residues. The ends lost 2 bases at V and 0 bases at J; junction bases unmatched: 7. CDR3: CASSPVLADPSTDTQYF. The CDR3 DNA reads as TGTGCCAGCTCACCAGTACTAGCGGACCCTAGCACAGATACGCAGTATTTT.